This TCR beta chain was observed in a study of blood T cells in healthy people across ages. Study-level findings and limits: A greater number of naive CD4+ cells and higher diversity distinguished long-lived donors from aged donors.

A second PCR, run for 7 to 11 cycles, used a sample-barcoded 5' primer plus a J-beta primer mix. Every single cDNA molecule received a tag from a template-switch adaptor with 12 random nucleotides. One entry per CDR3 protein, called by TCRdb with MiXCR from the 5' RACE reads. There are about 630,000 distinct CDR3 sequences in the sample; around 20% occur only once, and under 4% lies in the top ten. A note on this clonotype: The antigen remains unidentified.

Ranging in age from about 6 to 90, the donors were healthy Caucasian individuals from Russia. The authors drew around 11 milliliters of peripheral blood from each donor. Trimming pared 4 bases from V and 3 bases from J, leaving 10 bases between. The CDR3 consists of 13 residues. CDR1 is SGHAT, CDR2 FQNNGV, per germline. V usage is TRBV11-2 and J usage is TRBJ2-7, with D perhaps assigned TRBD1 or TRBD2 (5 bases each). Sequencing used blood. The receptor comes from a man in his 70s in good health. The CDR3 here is CASSWGRDYEQYF. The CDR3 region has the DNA TGTGCCAGCAGCTGGGGACGAGACTACGAGCAGTACTTC. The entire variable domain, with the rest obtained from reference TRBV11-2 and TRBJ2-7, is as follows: EAGVAQSPRYKIIEKRQSVAFWCNPISGHATLYWYQQILGQGPKLLIQFQNNGVVDDSQLPKDRFSAERLKGVDSTLKIQPAKLEDSAVYLCASSWGRDYEQYFGPGTRLTVT.